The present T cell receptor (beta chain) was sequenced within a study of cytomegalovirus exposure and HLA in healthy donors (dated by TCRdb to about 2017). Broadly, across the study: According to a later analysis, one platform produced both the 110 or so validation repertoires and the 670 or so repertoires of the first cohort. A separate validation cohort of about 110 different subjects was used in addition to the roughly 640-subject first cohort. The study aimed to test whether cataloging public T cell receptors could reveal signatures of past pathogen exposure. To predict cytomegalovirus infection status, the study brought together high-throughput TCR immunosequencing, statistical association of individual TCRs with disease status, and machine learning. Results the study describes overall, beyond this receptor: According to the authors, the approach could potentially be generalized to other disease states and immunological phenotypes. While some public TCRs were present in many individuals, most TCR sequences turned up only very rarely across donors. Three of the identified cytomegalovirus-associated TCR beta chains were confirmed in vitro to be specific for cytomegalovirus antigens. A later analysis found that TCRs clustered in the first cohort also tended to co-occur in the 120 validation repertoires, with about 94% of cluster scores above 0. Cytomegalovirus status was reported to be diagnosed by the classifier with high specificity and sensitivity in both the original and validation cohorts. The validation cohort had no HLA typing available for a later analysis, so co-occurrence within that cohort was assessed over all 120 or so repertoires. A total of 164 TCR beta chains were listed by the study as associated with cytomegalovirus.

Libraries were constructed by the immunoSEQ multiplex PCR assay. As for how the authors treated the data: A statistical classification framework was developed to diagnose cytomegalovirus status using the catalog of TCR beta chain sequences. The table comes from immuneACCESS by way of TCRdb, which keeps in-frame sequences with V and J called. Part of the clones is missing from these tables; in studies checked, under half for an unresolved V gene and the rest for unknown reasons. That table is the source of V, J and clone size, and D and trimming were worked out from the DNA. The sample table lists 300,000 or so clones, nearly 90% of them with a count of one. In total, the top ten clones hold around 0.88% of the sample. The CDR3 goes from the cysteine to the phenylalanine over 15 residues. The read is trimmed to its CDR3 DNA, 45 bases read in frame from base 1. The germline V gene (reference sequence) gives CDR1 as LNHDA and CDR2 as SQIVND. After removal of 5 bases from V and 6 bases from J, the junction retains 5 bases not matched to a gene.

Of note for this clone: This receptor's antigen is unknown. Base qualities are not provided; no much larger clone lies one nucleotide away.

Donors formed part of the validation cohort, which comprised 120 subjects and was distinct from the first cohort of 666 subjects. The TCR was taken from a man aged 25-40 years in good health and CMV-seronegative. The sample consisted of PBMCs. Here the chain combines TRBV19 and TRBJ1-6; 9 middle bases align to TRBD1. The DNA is TGTGCCAGTAGTGCCGGACAGGGGCCTAATTCACCCCTCCACTTT. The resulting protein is CASSAGQGPNSPLHF.